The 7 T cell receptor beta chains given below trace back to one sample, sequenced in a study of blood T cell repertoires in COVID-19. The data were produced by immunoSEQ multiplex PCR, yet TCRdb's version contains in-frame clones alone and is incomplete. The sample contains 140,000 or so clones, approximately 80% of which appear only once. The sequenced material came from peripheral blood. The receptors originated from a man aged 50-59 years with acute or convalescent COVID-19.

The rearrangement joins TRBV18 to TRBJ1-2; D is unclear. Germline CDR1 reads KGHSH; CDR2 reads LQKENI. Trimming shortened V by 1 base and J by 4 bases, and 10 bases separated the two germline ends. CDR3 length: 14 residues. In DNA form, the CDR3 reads TGTGCCAGCTCACCACTCCGGGATGGCTATGGCTACACCTTC. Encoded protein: CASSPLRDGYGYTF.

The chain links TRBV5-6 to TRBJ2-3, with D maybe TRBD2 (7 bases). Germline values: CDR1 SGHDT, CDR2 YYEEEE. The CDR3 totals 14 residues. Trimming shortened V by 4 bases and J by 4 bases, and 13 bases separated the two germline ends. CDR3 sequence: CASSGGGWSDTQYF. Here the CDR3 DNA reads TGTGCCAGCAGCGGGGGGGGCTGGTCAGATACGCAGTATTTT.

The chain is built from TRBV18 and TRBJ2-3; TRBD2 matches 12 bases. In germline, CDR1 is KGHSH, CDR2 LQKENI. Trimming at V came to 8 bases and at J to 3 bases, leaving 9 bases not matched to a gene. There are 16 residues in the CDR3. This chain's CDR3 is CASRASGGAGTDTQYF. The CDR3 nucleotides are TGTGCCAGCCGCGCTAGCGGGGGGGCCGGGACAGATACGCAGTATTTT. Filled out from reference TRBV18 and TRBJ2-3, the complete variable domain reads NAGVMQNPRHLVRRRGQEARLRCSPMKGHSHVYWYRQLPEEGLKFMVYLQKENIIDESGMPKERFSAEFPKEGPSILRIQQVVRGDSAAYFCASRASGGAGTDTQYFGPGTRLTVL.

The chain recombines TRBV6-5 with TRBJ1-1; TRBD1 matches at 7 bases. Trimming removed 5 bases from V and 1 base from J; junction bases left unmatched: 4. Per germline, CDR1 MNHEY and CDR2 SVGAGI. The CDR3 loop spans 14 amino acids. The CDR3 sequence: CASSRYRGNTEAFF. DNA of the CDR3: TGTGCCAGCAGTCGTTACAGGGGGAACACTGAAGCTTTCTTT.

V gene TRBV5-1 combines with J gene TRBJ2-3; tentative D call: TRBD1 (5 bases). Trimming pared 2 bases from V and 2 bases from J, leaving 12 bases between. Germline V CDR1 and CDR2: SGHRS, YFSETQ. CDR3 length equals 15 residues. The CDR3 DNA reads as TGCGCCAGCAGCTTCGAACAGGAAATCACAGATACGCAGTATTTT. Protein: CASSFEQEITDTQYF.

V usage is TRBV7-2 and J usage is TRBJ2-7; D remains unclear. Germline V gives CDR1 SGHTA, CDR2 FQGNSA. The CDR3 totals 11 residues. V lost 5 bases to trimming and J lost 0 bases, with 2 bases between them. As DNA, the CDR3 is TGTGCCAGCAGCCACTCCTACGAGCAGTACTTC. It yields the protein CASSHSYEQYF.

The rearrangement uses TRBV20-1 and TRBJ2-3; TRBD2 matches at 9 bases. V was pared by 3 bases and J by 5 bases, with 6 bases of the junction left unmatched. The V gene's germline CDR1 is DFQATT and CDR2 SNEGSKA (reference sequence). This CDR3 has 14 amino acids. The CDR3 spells CSASMAGGQDTQYF. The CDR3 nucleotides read TGCAGTGCTAGTATGGCGGGGGGGCAAGATACGCAGTATTTT.